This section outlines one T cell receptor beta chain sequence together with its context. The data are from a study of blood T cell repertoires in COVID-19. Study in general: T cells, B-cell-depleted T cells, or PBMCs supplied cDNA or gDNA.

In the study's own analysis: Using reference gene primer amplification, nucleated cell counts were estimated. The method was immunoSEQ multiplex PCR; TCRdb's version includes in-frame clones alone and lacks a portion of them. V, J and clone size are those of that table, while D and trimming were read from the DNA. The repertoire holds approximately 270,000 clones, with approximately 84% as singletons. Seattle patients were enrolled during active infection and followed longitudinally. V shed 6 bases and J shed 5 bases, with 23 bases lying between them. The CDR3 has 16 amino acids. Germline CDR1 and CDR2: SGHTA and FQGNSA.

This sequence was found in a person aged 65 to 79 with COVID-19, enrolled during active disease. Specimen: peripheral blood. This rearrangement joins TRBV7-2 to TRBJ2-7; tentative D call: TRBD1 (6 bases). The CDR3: CASRQPGVGAGDEQYF. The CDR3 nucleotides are TGTGCCAGCAGGCAACCTGGAGTTGGGGCAGGGGACGAGCAGTACTTC.